This TCR beta chain was identified during a study of cytomegalovirus exposure and HLA in healthy donors. Study-wide points: Data from an earlier analysis indicated that most TCR beta V segments were productive either about 87% or about 30% of the time. By HLA locus, TCR association rates varied in a later analysis, with DRB1 showing the most and HLA-C the fewest. Cytomegalovirus-associated status was assigned to 150 or so TCR beta chains.

The CDR3 contains 16 residues. The V gene's germline CDR1 is MDHEN and CDR2 SYDVKM. V was trimmed by 7 bases and J by 0 bases, leaving 16 bases between them. PCR primers comprised 60 Vbeta and 13 Jbeta primers. Only in-frame clones appear in the TCRdb table, and some are missing; sequencing was by immunoSEQ multiplex PCR. Among approximately 140,000 clones, about four fifths were seen once, and the ten largest hold around 6.6%. This clone was seen only a few times. The target antigen is unknown. Input material: PBMCs. The chain employs TRBV28 and TRBJ1-5; D uncertain. The source is a middle-aged man in good health and CMV-seropositive. The CDR3 loop reads CASKRVQYYSNQPQHF. The DNA of the CDR3 is TGTGCCAGCAAACGAGTACAGTATTATAGCAATCAGCCCCAGCATTTT.